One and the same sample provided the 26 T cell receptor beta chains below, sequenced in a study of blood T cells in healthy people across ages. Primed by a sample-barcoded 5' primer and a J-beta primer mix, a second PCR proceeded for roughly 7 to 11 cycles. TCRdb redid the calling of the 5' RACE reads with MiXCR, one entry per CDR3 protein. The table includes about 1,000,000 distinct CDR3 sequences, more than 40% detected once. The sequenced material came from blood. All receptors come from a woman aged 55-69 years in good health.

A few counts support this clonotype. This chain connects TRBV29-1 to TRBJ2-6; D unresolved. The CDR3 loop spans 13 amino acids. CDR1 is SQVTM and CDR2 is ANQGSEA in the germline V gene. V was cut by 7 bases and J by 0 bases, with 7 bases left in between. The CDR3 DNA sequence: TGCAGCGCATCAGTCTCTGGGGCCAACGTCCTGACTTTC. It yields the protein CSASVSGANVLTF.

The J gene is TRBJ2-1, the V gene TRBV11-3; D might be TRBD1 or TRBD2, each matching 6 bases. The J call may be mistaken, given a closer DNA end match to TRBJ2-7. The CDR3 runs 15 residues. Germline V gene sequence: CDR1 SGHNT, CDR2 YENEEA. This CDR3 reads CASSSQGGGGNEQYF. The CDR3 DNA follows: TGTGCCAGCAGCTCGCAAGGAGGGGGTGGTAATGAGCAGTACTTC.

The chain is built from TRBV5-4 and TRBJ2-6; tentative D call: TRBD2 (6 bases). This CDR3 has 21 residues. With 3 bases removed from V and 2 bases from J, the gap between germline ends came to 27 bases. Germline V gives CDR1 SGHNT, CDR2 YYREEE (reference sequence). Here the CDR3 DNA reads TGTGCCAGCAGCTCCCGGAGGGGCACCGGGAACGTCGAAGCTGGGGCCAACGTCCTGACTTTC. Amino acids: CASSSRRGTGNVEAGANVLTF.

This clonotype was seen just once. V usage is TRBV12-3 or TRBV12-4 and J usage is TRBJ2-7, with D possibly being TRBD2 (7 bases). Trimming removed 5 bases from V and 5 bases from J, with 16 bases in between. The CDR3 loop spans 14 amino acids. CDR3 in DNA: TGTGCCAGCAGTCAAATGGCGGGGGCTAACGAGCAGTACTTC. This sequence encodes CASSQMAGANEQYF.

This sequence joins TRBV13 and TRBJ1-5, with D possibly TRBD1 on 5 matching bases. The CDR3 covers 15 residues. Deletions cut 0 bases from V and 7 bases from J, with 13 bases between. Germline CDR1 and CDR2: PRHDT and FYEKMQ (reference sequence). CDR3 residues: CASSLGRQGGQPQHF. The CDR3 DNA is TGTGCCAGCAGCTTAGGTCGGCAGGGCGGCCAGCCCCAGCATTTT. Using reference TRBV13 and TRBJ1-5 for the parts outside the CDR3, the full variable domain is AAGVIQSPRHLIKEKRETATLKCYPIPRHDTVYWYQQGPGQDPQFLISFYEKMQSDKGSIPDRFSAQQFSDYHSELNMSSLELGDSALYFCASSLGRQGGQPQHFGDGTRLSIL.

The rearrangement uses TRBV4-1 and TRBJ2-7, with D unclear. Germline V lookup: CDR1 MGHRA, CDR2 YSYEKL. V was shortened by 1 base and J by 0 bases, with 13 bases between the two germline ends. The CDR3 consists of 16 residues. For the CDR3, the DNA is TGCGCCAGCAGCCAAGCACAAGCAGACCCCTCCTACGAGCAGTACTTC. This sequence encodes CASSQAQADPSYEQYF.

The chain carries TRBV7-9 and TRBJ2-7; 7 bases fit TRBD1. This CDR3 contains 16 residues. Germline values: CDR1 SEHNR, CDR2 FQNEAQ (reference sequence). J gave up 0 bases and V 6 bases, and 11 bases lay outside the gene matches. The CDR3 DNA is TGTGCCAGCAGTCGGTCCGGGACAGCGCTCTCCTACGAGCAGTACTTC. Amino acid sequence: CASSRSGTALSYEQYF.

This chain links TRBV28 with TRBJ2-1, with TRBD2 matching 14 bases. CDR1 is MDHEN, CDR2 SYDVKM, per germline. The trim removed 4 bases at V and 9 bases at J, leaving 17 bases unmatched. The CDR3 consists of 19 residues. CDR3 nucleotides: TGTGCCAGCAGTTCCCCAGCCATGACGACTAGCGGGAGGGCCGGTGAGCAGTTCTTC. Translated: CASSSPAMTTSGRAGEQFF. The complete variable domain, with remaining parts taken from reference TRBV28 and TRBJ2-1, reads DVKVTQSSRYLVKRTGEKVFLECVQDMDHENMFWYRQDPGLGLRLIYFSYDVKMKEKGDIPEGYSVSREKKERFSLILESASTNQTSMYLCASSSPAMTTSGRAGEQFFGPGTRLTVL.

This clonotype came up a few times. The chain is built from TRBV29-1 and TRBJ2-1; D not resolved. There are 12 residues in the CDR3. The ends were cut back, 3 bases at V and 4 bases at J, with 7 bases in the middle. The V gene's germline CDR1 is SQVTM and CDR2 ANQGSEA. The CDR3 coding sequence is TGCAGCGTTGATTCCCTGTACAATGAGCAGTTCTTC. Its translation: CSVDSLYNEQFF.

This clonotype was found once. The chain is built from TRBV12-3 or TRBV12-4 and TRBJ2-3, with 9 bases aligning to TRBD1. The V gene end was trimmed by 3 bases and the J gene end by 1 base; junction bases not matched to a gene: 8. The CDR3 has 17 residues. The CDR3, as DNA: TGTGCCAGCAGTTTCGGGACAGGGAGATTGGGCACAGATACGCAGTATTTT. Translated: CASSFGTGRLGTDTQYF.

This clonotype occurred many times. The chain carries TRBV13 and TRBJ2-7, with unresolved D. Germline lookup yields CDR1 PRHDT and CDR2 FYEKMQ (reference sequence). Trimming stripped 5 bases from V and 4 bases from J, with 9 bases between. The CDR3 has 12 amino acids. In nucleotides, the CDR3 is TGTGCCAGCAGCGGGGATAAATACGAGCAGTACTTC. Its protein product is CASSGDKYEQYF.

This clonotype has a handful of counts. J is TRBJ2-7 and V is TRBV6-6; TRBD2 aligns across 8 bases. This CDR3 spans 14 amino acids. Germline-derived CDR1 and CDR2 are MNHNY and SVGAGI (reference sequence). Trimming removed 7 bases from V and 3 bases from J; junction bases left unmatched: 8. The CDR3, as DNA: TGTGCCAGCACCCAGGGGCGGGAGGTCTACGAGCAGTACTTC. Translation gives CASTQGREVYEQYF.

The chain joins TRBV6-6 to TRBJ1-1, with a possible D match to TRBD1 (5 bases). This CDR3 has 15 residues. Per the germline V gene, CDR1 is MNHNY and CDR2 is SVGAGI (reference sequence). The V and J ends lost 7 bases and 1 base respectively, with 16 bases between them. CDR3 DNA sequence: TGTGCCAGCACTCCCCCGCAGGGAGGGAACACTGAAGCTTTCTTT. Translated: CASTPPQGGNTEAFF.

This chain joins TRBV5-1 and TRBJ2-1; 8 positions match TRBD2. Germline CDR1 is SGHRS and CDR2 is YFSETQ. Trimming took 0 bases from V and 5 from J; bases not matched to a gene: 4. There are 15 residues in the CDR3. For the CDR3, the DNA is TGCGCCAGCAGCTTGGGGGGACTAGGAAACAATGAGCAGTTCTTC. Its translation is CASSLGGLGNNEQFF.

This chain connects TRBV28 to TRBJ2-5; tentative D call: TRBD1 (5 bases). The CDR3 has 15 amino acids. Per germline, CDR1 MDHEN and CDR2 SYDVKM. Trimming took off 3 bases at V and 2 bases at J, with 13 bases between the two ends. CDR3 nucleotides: TGTGCCAGCAGTTTGTCCAGACAGTTTCAAGAGACCCAGTACTTC. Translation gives CASSLSRQFQETQYF.

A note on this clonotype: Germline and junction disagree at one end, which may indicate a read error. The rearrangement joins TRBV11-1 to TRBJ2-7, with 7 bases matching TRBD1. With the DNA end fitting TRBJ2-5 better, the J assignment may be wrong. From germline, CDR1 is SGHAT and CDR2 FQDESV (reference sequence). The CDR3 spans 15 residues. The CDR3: CVSSPDRTIKETQYF. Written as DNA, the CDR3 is TGTGTCAGCAGCCCGGACAGGACAATAAAAGAGACCCAGTACTTC.

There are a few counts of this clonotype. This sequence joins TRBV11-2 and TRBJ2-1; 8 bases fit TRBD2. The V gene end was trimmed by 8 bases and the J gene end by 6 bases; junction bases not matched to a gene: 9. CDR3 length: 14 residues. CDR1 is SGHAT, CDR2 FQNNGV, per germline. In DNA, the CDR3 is TGTGCCAGCGGCCGAGCGGGAGTCCTCAATGAGCAGTTCTTC. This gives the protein CASGRAGVLNEQFF.

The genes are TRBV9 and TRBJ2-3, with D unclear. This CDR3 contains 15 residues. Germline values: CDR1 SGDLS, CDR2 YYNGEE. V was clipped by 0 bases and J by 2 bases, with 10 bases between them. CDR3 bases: TGTGCCAGCAGCGTAGATGGCACCGACACAGATACGCAGTATTTT. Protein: CASSVDGTDTDTQYF.

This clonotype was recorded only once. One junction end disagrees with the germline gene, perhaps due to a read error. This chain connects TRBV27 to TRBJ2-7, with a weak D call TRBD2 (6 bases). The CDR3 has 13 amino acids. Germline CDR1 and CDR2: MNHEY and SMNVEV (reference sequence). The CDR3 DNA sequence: TGTGCCCGCAGTCATCGGGGGTTAGGCGAGCAGTACTTC. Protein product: CARSHRGLGEQYF.

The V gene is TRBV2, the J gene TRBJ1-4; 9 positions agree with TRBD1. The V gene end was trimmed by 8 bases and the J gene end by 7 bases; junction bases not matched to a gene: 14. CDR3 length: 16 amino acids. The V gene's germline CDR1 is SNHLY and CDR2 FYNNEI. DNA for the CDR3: TGTGCCAGCTGGGGACGAACCGGGACAGGGACTGAAAAACTGTTTTTT. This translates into CASWGRTGTGTEKLFF.

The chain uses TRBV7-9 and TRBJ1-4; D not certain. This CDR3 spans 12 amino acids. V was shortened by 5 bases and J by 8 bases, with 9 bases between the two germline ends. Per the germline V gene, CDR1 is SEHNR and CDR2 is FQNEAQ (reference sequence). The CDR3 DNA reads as TGTGCCAGCAGCGCCACAATCGAAAAACTGTTTTTT. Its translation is CASSATIEKLFF.

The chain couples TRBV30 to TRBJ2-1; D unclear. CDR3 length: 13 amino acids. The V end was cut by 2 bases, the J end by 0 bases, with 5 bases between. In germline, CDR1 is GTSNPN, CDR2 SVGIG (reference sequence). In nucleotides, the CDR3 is TGTGCCTGGAGTCCCATCTCCTACAATGAGCAGTTCTTC. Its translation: CAWSPISYNEQFF.

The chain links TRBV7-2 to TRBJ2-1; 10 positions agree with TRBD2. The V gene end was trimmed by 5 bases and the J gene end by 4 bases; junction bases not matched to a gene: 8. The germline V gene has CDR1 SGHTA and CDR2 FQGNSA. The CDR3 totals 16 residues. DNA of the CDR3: TGTGCCAGCAGCCACGAGGCTAGCGGGAGATACAATGAGCAGTTCTTC. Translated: CASSHEASGRYNEQFF.

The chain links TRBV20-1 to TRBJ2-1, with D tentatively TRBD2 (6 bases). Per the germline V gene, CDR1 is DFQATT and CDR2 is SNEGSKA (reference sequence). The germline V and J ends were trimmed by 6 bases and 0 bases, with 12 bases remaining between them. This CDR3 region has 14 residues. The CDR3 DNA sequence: TGCAGTGCAGACGGGAGTACCTCCTACAATGAGCAGTTCTTC. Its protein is CSADGSTSYNEQFF.

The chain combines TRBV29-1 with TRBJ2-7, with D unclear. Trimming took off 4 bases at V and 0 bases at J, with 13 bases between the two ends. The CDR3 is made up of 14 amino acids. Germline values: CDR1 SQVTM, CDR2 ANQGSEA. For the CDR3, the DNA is TGCAGCGTTGTCAGCCCGAGTTCCTCCTACGAGCAGTACTTC. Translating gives CSVVSPSSSYEQYF.

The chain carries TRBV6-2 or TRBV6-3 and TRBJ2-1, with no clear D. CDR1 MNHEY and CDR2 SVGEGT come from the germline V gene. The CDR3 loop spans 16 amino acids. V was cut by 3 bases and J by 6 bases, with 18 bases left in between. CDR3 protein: CASSYSIERTINEQFF. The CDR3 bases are TGTGCCAGCAGTTATAGCATAGAGCGAACTATCAATGAGCAGTTCTTC.